Each of the 25 T cell receptor beta chains below was sequenced from the same sample in a study of breast tumors, draining lymph nodes, adjacent tissues. TCRdb fed the multiplex PCR reads into MiXCR, producing one record per CDR3 protein. The table has roughly 130,000 distinct CDR3 sequences, 32% seen once; the top ten hold around 2.3%. Samples came from axillary lymph nodes draining the breast cancer. Sequenced: axillary lymph node tissue. The receptor set was obtained from a female donor with breast cancer. Some clones in this sample may be carry-over from other donors' samples.

This clonotype was observed many times. The chain has TRBV5-1 and TRBJ1-2; 8 bases are a match to TRBD1. The CDR3 sequence is 14 residues long. CDR1 and CDR2 (germline): SGHRS, YFSETQ. V shed 3 bases and J 6 bases; nucleotides not matched to a gene: 7. DNA of the CDR3: TGCGCCAGCAGCTCTATGGACAGGGAGAATGGCTACACCTTC. It encodes CASSSMDRENGYTF.

At least ten counts were recorded for this clonotype. The chain combines TRBV3-2 with TRBJ2-5; TRBD2, the table's D call, lacks a check against the DNA. TRBV3-2 is a pseudogene segment. This CDR3 region has 15 residues. CDR3 loop: CASSHRQGPGETQYF. The DNA of the CDR3 is TGTGCCAGCAGCCATAGACAGGGCCCGGGTGAGACCCAGTACTTC.

The table lists this clonotype with many counts. The chain has TRBV7-7 and TRBJ2-5; 9 bases agree with TRBD2. Germline V gene sequence: CDR1 SSHAT, CDR2 FNYEAQ (reference sequence). The CDR3 has 16 residues. This CDR3 reads CVSSSLAGEVAETQYF. The CDR3 region has the DNA TGTGTTAGCAGCTCCTTAGCGGGGGAAGTTGCGGAGACCCAGTACTTC.

This clonotype was picked up many times. The chain carries TRBV7-2 and TRBJ1-5; no reliable D call. CDR1 and CDR2 from the germline V gene are SGHTA and FQGNSA. V was pared by 4 bases and J by 0 bases, with 10 bases between. This CDR3 is built from 15 residues. CDR3 nucleotide sequence: TGTGCCAGCAGCTCCTCCACTTATAGCAATCAGCCCCAGCATTTT. Translating gives CASSSSTYSNQPQHF. Together with reference TRBV7-2 and TRBJ1-5, the CDR3 gives the full variable domain: GAGVSQSPSNKVTEKGKDVELRCDPISGHTALYWYRQSLGQGLEFLIYFQGNSAPDKSGLPSDRFSAERTGGSVSTLTIQRTQQEDSAVYLCASSSSTYSNQPQHFGDGTRLSIL.

At least ten counts were recorded for this clonotype. The chain combines TRBV30 with TRBJ1-5, with D uncertain. CDR1 and CDR2 from the germline V gene are GTSNPN and SVGIG (reference sequence). The V end lost 2 bases, the J end lost 0 bases, and 2 bases lay between the germline ends. CDR3 size: 12 residues. CDR3 loop: CAWSPSNQPQHF. The CDR3 DNA reads TGTGCCTGGAGTCCTAGCAATCAGCCCCAGCATTTT.

This clonotype was found many times. A much larger clone lies one base from this, so it may be a read error. The rearrangement joins TRBV20-1 to TRBJ2-7, with 8 bases aligning to TRBD2. There are 14 residues in the CDR3. Trimming removed 6 bases from V and 6 bases from J; junction bases left unmatched: 13. Germline V gene data show CDR1 as DFQATT and CDR2 as SNEGSKA (reference sequence). The CDR3 region is CSAAGGSPRSEQYV. CDR3 nucleotide sequence: TGCAGTGCCGCGGGGGGTAGCCCCCGCTCCGAGCAGTACGTC.

The chain combines TRBV7-9 with TRBJ1-6; 9 nucleotides align to TRBD1. The germline V gene has CDR1 SEHNR and CDR2 FQNEAQ (reference sequence). This CDR3 is built from 17 residues. J gave up 2 bases and V 1 base, and 3 bases lay outside the gene matches. DNA of the CDR3: TGTGCCAGCAGCTTAGACCGGGACAGGGCCTATAATTCACCCCTCCACTTT. This gives the protein CASSLDRDRAYNSPLHF.

CDR3 in amino acids: CATSRGLGEKLFF. Written as DNA, the CDR3 is TGTGCCACCAGCAGAGGCTTGGGCGAAAAACTGTTTTTT. The chain joins TRBV15 to TRBJ1-4, with D hard to call. V was trimmed by 1 base and J by 8 bases, leaving 8 bases between them. The CDR3 is 13 amino acids. Germline V gives CDR1 LNHNV, CDR2 YYDKDF (reference sequence).

Concerning this clonotype: A much more abundant neighbour one base away suggests this may be a read error. V usage is TRBV7-3 and J usage is TRBJ1-2; perhaps TRBD1 as D (5 bases). Germline CDR1 and CDR2: SGHTA and FQGTGA. The CDR3 contains 15 residues. CDR3 coding DNA: TGTGCCAGCATCCCAGGCGGGGGGTATGGCTATGGCTACCCCTTC. It specifies CASIPGGGYGYGYPF.

In this sample, this clonotype turned up many times. This sequence joins TRBV18 and TRBJ2-5; 7 nucleotides match TRBD2. The junction had 2 bases not matched to a gene; V was cut back by 3 bases and J by 4 bases. CDR1 is KGHSH and CDR2 is LQKENI in the germline V gene. The CDR3 contains 13 residues. In DNA form, the CDR3 reads TGTGCCAGCTCACCGGGGGGGATAGAGACCCAGTACTTC. This codes for CASSPGGIETQYF.

This clonotype occurred many times. The chain links TRBV18 to TRBJ1-6; D is perhaps TRBD1 (5 bases). CDR3 length: 16 amino acids. Trimming pared 2 bases from V and 6 bases from J, leaving 14 bases between. The germline CDR1 and CDR2 sequences are KGHSH and LQKENI. Written as DNA, the CDR3 is TGTGCCAGCTCACCAACCGCGCACGGGGGTAATTCACCCCTCCACTTT. Translation: CASSPTAHGGNSPLHF.

This clonotype showed up many times. The gene calls are TRBV13 and TRBJ2-3, with 7 bases matching TRBD2. V gave up 2 bases and J gave up 4 bases; unmatched junction bases: 9. The CDR3 spans 16 residues. Germline V gives CDR1 PRHDT, CDR2 FYEKMQ (reference sequence). CDR3 sequence (DNA): TGTGCCAGCAGCTTATCGGGAATTGGGGGGGCAGATACGCAGTATTTT. This codes for CASSLSGIGGADTQYF.

The table lists this clonotype with many counts. This sequence joins TRBV5-1 and TRBJ2-3, with TRBD2 matching 12 bases. Germline V lookup: CDR1 SGHRS, CDR2 YFSETQ. V gave up 6 bases and J gave up 6 bases; unmatched junction bases: 8. The CDR3 contains 15 residues. CDR3 coding DNA: TGCGCCAGCACCCGGCAGGGACTAGCGGGCGATACGCAGTATTTT. Translation gives CASTRQGLAGDTQYF.

This clonotype showed up many times. The V call is TRBV3-1, the J call TRBJ2-3, with unresolved D. The CDR3 covers 11 residues. Between the trimmed V and J ends, which lost 3 bases and 10 bases, there was a span of 8 bases. Germline V CDR1 and CDR2: LGHDT, YNNKEL (reference sequence). CDR3 loop: CASSHELAQYF. The DNA of the CDR3 is TGTGCCAGCAGCCATGAGCTAGCGCAGTATTTT.

As to this clonotype: Just one base apart from a much larger clone, this may be a read error. This chain connects TRBV11-2 to TRBJ2-4; unclear D gene. The CDR3 runs 15 residues. CDR1 SGHAT and CDR2 FQNNGV come from the germline V gene. The CDR3 DNA is TGTACCAGCAGCTTAGCCCCCCTAGCCAAAAACATTCAGTACTTC. It yields the protein CTSSLAPLAKNIQYF.

A word on this clonotype: This CDR3 is missing its conserved last phenylalanine or tryptophan, likely due to a read error. Because the CDR3's place on the DNA is in doubt, the DNA is left out and the CDR3 is given as listed by TCRdb. V gene TRBV10-3 combines with J gene TRBJ1-2. CDR1 ENHRY and CDR2 SYGVKD come from the germline V gene. The CDR3 spans 15 amino acids, including both terminal residues. CDR3 amino acids: CAIRGGGDETMATPS.

This clonotype showed up many times. V and J are TRBV11-2 and TRBJ2-2, with D unresolved. V lost 3 bases to trimming and J lost 0 bases, with 2 bases between them. This CDR3 has 13 residues. Germline assignment: CDR1 SGHAT and CDR2 FQNNGV. The CDR3 DNA is TGTGCCAGCAGCTTCGCGAACACCGGGGAGCTGTTTTTT. Encoded protein: CASSFANTGELFF.

Of note for this clonotype: Without the conserved terminal phenylalanine or tryptophan, this CDR3 likely stems from a read error. The limits of the CDR3 on the DNA are not certain, so only TCRdb's listed CDR3 is given. The CDR3 region is CASSSASPLLL. This chain connects TRBV7-8 to TRBJ1-6. Germline CDR1 is SGHVS and CDR2 is FQNEAQ. The CDR3 length equals 11 residues, ends included.

This clonotype has only a few counts. The V call is TRBV28, the J call TRBJ1-2, with TRBD1 as a possible D gene (5 bases). The CDR3 is 15 amino acids. Germline V lookup: CDR1 MDHEN, CDR2 SYDVKM. V lost 2 bases to trimming and J lost 0 bases, with 10 bases between them. In DNA form, the CDR3 reads TGTGCCAGCAGTTTAAGCGGGGGAGCTAACTATGGCTACACCTTC. Translated, it gives CASSLSGGANYGYTF.

The chain couples TRBV28 to TRBJ1-2, with 7 bases aligning to TRBD1. CDR3 size: 13 residues. Per germline, CDR1 MDHEN and CDR2 SYDVKM. The trim removed 6 bases at V and 4 bases at J, leaving 5 bases unmatched. Here the CDR3 reads CASRIGGAYGYTF. DNA for the CDR3: TGTGCCAGCAGGATAGGGGGCGCCTATGGCTACACCTTC.

This clonotype has at least ten counts. V and J are TRBV5-1 and TRBJ2-7; D remains ambiguous. Germline CDR1 reads SGHRS; CDR2 reads YFSETQ. The CDR3 runs 11 residues. V shed 0 bases and J shed 6 bases, with 4 bases lying between them. CDR3: CASSLAVEQYF. DNA of the CDR3: TGCGCCAGCAGCTTGGCAGTCGAGCAGTACTTC. The full variable domain, completed using reference TRBV5-1 and TRBJ2-7, is KAGVTQTPRYLIKTRGQQVTLSCSPISGHRSVSWYQQTPGQGLQFLFEYFSETQRNKGNFPGRFSGRQFSNSRSEMNVSTLELGDSALYLCASSLAVEQYFGPGTRLTVT.

This sequence joins TRBV5-8 and TRBJ2-3; D is perhaps TRBD2 (6 bases). Germline CDR1 reads SGHTS; CDR2 reads YDEGEE. The CDR3 consists of 13 residues. V lost 2 bases, J lost 11 bases, and 15 bases lay in between. CDR3: CASSFGGYNEQYF. CDR3 coding DNA: TGTGCCAGCAGCTTCGGGGGTTACAATGAGCAGTATTTT. The full variable domain, rest sourced from reference TRBV5-8 and TRBJ2-3, is EAGVTQSPTHLIKTRGQQATLRCSPISGHTSVYWYQQALGLGLQFLLWYDEGEERNRGNFPPRFSGRQFPNYSSELNVNALELEDSALYLCASSFGGYNEQYFGPGTRLTVL.

CDR3 sequence reads: CASSRGTNTDTQYF. The DNA of the CDR3 is TGTGCCAGTAGTCGGGGGACTAACACAGATACGCAGTATTTT. The rearrangement links TRBV19 to TRBJ2-3, with 7 positions matching TRBD2. The CDR3 runs to 14 residues. Trimming removed 5 bases from V and 2 bases from J; junction bases left unmatched: 4. CDR1 and CDR2 (germline): LNHDA, SQIVND (reference sequence). Full variable domain (outside the CDR3, taken from reference TRBV19 and TRBJ2-3): DGGITQSPKYLFRKEGQNVTLSCEQNLNHDAMYWYRQDPGQGLRLIYYSQIVNDFQKGDIAEGYSVSREKKESFPLTVTSAQKNPTAFYLCASSRGTNTDTQYFGPGTRLTVL.

This chain links TRBV18 with TRBJ2-7; D assignment may be TRBD1 or TRBD2 (5 bases each). The CDR3 runs 16 residues. Per germline, CDR1 KGHSH and CDR2 LQKENI. The CDR3 here is CASPTPGKGPSYEQYV. The CDR3 DNA follows: TGTGCCAGCCCTACACCGGGAAAGGGGCCGTCCTACGAGCAATACGTC.

This clonotype appeared a few times. The genes are TRBV29-1 and TRBJ1-1, with 7 bases lining up with TRBD1. Germline V CDR1 and CDR2: SQVTM, ANQGSEA. CDR3 length: 11 amino acids. J gave up 4 bases and V 6 bases, and 2 bases lay outside the gene matches. The CDR3 loop reads CSVHRGTEAFF. The CDR3 DNA sequence: TGCAGCGTGCACAGGGGCACTGAAGCTTTCTTT.